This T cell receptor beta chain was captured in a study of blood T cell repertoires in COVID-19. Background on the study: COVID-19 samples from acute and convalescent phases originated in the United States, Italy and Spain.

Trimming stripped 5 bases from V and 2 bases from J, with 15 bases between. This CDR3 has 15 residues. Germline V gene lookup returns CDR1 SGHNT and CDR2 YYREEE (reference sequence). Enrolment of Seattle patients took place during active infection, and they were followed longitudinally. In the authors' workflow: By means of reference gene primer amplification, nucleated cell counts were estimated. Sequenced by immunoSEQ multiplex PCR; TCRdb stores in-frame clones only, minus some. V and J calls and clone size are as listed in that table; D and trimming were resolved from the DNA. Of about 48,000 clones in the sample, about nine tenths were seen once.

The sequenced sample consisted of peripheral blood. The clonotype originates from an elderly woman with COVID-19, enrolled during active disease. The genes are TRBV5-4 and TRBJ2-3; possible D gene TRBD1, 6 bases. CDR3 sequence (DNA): TGTGCCAGCAGACCCCGACAGGCCCACACAGATACGCAGTATTTT. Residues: CASRPRQAHTDTQYF.